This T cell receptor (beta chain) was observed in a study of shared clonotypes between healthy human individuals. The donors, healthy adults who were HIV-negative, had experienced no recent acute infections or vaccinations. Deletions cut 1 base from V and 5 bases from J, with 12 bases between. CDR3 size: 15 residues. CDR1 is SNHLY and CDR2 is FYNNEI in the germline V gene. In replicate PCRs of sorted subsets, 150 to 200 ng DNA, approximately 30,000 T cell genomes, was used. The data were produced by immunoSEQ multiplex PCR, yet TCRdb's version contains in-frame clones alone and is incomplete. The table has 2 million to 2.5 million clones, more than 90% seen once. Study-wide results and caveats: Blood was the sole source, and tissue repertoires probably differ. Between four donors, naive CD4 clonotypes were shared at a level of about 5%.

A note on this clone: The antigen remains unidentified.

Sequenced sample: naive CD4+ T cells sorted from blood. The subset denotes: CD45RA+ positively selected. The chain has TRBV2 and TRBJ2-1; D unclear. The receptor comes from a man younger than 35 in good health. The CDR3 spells CASSEGGAGDNEQFF. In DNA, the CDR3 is TGTGCCAGCAGTGAAGGTGGAGCTGGAGACAATGAGCAGTTCTTC.